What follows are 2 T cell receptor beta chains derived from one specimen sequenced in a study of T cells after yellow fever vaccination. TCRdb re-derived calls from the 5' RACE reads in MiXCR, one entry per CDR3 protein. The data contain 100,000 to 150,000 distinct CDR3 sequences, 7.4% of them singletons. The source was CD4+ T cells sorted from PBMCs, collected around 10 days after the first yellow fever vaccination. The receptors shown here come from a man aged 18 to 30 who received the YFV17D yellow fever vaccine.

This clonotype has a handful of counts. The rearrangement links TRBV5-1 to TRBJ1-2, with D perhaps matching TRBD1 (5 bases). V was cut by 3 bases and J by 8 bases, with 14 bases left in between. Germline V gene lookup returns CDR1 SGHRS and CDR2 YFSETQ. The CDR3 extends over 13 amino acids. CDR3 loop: CASSSETGDGYTF. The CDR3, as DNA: TGCGCCAGCAGCTCGGAGACCGGGGACGGCTACACCTTC.

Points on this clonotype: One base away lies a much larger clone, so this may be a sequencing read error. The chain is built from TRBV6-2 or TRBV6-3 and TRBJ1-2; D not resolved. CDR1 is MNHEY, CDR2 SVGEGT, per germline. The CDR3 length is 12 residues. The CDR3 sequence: CGSSPLGRGYTF. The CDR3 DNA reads TGTGGCAGCAGCCCCCTCGGACGTGGCTACACCTTC.